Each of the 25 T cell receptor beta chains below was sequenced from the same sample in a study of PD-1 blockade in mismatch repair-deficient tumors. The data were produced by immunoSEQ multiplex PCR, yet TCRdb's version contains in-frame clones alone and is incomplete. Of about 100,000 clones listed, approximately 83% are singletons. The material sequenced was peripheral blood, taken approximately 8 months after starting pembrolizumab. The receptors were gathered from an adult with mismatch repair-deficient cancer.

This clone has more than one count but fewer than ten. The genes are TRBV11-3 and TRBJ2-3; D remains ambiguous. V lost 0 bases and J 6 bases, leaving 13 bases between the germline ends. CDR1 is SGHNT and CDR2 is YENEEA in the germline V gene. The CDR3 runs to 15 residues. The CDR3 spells CASSLESLKYDTQYF. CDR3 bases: TGTGCCAGCAGCTTAGAGAGCCTCAAATACGATACGCAGTATTTT. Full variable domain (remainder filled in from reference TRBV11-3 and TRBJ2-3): EAGVVQSPRYKIIEKKQPVAFWCNPISGHNTLYWYLQNLGQGPELLIRYENEEAVDDSQLPKDRFSAERLKGVDSTLKIQPAELGDSAVYLCASSLESLKYDTQYFGPGTRLTVL.

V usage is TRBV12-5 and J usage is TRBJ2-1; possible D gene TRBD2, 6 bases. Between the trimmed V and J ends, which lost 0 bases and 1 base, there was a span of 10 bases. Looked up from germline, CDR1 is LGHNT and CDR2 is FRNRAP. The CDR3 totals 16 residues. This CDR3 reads CASGLVAGSSYNEQFF. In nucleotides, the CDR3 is TGTGCTAGTGGTTTGGTGGCGGGAAGTTCCTACAATGAGCAGTTCTTC.

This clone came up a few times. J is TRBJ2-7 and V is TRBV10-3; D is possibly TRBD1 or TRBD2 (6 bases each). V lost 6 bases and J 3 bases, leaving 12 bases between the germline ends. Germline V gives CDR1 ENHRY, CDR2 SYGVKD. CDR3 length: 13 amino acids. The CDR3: CAIRGGQNYEQYF. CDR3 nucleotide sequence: TGTGCCATCAGAGGGGGGCAGAACTACGAGCAGTACTTC.

CDR3 coding DNA: TGTGCCAGCAGTTATAGCGGGGGCAATGAAAAACTGTTTTTT. It encodes CASSYSGGNEKLFF. The V call is TRBV6-5, the J call TRBJ1-4; the D gene is possibly TRBD1 (6 bases). V lost 3 bases and J 5 bases, leaving 10 bases between the germline ends. The germline V gene encodes CDR1 MNHEY and CDR2 SVGAGI. This CDR3 region has 14 residues.

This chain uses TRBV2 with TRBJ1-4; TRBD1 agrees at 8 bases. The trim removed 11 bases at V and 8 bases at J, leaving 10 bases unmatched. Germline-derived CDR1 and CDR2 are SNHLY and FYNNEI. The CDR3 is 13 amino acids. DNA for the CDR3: TGTGCCGGACAGGGTGACCCAAGGGAAAAACTGTTTTTT. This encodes CAGQGDPREKLFF.

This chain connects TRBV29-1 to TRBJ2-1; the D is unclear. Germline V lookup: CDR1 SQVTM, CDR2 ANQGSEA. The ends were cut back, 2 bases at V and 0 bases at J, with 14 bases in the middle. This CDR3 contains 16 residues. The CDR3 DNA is TGCAGCGTTGAACACCCCAGACGAACCTCCTACAATGAGCAGTTCTTC. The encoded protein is CSVEHPRRTSYNEQFF.

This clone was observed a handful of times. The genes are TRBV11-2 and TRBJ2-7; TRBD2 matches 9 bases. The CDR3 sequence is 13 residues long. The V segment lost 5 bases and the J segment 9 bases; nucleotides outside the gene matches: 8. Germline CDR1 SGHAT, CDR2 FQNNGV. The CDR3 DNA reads TGTGCCAGCAGCCAGGGGCCTAGCGGGGCGCAGTACTTC. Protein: CASSQGPSGAQYF.

The CDR3 nucleotides read TGTGCCAGCAGTCCTGACACGGACATTCAGTACTTC. Amino acids: CASSPDTDIQYF. This sequence joins TRBV11-3 and TRBJ2-4; D unclear. V was trimmed by 6 bases and J by 8 bases, leaving 11 bases between them. The germline gives CDR1 SGHNT, CDR2 YENEEA. The CDR3 is 12 residues long.

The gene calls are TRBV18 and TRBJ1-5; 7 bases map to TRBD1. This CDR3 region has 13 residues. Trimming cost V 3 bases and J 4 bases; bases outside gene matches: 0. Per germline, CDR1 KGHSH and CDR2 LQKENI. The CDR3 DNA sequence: TGTGCCAGCTCACCGGGACAGAATCAGCCCCAGCATTTT. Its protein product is CASSPGQNQPQHF. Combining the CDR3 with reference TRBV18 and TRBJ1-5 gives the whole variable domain NAGVMQNPRHLVRRRGQEARLRCSPMKGHSHVYWYRQLPEEGLKFMVYLQKENIIDESGMPKERFSAEFPKEGPSILRIQQVVRGDSAAYFCASSPGQNQPQHFGDGTRLSIL.

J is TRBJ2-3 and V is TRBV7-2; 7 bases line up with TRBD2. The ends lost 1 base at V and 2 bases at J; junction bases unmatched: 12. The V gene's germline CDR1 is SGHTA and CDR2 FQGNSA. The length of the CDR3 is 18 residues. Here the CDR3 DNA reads TGTGCCAGCAGCTTAGACCTTTTGGAGGGAGGGAACACAGATACGCAGTATTTT. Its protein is CASSLDLLEGGNTDTQYF.

The CDR3 DNA follows: TGCGCCAGCAGCTTGGTTGAGCGCGGCGAGCAGTACTTC. This gives the protein CASSLVERGEQYF. The chain links TRBV5-1 to TRBJ2-7; D not certain. CDR3 length equals 13 residues. Germline CDR1 and CDR2: SGHRS and YFSETQ. V was cut by 0 bases and J by 6 bases, with 10 bases left in between.

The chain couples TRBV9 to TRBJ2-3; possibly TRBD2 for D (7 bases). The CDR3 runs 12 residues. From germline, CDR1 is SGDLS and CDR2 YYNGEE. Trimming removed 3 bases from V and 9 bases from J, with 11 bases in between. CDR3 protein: CASSEGEGTQYF. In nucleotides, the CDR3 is TGTGCCAGCAGCGAGGGGGAGGGGACGCAGTATTTT.

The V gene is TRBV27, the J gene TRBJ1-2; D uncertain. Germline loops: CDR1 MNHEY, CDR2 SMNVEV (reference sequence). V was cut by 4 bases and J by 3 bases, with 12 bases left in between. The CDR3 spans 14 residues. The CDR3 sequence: CASSSTGTYYGYTF. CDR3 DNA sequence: TGTGCCAGCAGTTCGACGGGCACCTACTATGGCTACACCTTC.

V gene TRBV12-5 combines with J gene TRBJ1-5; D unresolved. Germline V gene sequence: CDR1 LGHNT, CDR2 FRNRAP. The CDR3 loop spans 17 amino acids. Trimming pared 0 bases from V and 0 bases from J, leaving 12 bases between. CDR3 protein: CASGLVPGDSSNQPQHF. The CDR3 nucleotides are TGTGCTAGTGGTTTGGTACCCGGAGATTCTAGCAATCAGCCCCAGCATTTT.

This CDR3 reads CASSIGQGGEAFF. Written as DNA, the CDR3 is TGTGCCAGTAGTATAGGACAGGGGGGTGAAGCTTTCTTT. The rearrangement links TRBV19 to TRBJ1-1; 9 nucleotides line up with TRBD1. Per the germline V gene, CDR1 is LNHDA and CDR2 is SQIVND (reference sequence). The CDR3 runs to 13 residues. With V trimmed by 1 base and J by 7 bases, 1 base remained unmatched.

DNA for the CDR3: TGTGCCAGCAGCAAGACTAGCGGGAGAACTAATGAGCAGTTCTTC. This codes for CASSKTSGRTNEQFF. The rearrangement uses TRBV6-5 and TRBJ2-1; 12 positions agree with TRBD2. The CDR3 has 15 residues. Trimming at V came to 6 bases and at J to 7 bases, leaving 7 bases not matched to a gene. The germline gives CDR1 MNHEY, CDR2 SVGAGI.

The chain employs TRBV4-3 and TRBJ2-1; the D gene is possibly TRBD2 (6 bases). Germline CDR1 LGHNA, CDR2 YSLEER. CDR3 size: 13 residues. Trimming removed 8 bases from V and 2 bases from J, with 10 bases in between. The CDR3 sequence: CASARDPYNEQFF. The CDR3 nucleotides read TGCGCCAGCGCGCGGGACCCCTACAATGAGCAGTTCTTC.

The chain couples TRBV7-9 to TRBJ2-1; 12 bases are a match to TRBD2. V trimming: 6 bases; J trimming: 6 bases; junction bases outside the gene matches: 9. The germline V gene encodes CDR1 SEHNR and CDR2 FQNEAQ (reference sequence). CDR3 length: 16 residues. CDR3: CASSSPGLAGFNEQFF. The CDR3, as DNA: TGTGCCAGCAGTTCCCCCGGACTAGCGGGATTCAATGAGCAGTTCTTC. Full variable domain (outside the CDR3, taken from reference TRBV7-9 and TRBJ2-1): DTGVSQNPRHKITKRGQNVTFRCDPISEHNRLYWYRQTLGQGPEFLTYFQNEAQLEKSRLLSDRFSAERPKGSFSTLEIQRTEQGDSAMYLCASSSPGLAGFNEQFFGPGTRLTVL.

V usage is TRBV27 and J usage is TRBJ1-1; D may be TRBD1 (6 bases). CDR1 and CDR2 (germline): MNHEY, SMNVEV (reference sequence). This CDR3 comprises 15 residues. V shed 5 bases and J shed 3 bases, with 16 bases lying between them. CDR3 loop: CASSIQGSVYTEAFF. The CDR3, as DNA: TGTGCCAGCAGTATCCAGGGGTCGGTGTACACTGAAGCTTTCTTT.

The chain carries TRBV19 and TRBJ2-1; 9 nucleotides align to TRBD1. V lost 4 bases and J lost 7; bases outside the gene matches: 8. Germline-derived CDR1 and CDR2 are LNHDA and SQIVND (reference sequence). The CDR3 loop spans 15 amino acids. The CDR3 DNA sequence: TGTGCCAGTAGTAAAACCGGGACAGGGTTTAATGAGCAGTTCTTC. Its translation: CASSKTGTGFNEQFF.

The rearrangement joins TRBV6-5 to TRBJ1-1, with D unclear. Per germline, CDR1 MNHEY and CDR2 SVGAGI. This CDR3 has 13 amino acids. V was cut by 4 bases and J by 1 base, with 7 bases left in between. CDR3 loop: CASSLRENTEAFF. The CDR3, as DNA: TGTGCCAGCAGTTTAAGGGAGAACACTGAAGCTTTCTTT.

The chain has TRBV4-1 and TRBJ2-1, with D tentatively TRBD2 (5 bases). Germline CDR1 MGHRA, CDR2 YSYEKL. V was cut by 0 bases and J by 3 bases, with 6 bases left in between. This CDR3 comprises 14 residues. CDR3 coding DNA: TGCGCCAGCAGCCAAGAAGACTACTACAATGAGCAGTTCTTC. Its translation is CASSQEDYYNEQFF.

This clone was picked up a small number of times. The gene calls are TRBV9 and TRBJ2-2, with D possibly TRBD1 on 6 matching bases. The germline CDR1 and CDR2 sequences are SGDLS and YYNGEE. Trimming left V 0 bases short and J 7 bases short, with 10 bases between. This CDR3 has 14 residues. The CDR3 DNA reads TGTGCCAGCAGCGTAGCAAGGGGGAGCGGGGAGCTGTTTTTT. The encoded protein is CASSVARGSGELFF.

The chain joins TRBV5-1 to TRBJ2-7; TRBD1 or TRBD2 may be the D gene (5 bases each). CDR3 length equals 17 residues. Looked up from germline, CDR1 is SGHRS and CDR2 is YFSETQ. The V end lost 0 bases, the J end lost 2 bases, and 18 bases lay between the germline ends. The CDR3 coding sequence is TGCGCCAGCAGCTTGGAAAATACGGGGCCGGGAACCTACGAGCAGTACTTC. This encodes CASSLENTGPGTYEQYF.

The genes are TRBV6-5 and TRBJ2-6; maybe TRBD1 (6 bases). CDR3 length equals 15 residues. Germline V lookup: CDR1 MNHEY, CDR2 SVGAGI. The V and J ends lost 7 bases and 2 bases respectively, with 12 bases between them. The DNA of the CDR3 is TGTGCCAGCACCTTTTACAGGGCTGGGGCCAACGTCCTGACTTTC. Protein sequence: CASTFYRAGANVLTF.